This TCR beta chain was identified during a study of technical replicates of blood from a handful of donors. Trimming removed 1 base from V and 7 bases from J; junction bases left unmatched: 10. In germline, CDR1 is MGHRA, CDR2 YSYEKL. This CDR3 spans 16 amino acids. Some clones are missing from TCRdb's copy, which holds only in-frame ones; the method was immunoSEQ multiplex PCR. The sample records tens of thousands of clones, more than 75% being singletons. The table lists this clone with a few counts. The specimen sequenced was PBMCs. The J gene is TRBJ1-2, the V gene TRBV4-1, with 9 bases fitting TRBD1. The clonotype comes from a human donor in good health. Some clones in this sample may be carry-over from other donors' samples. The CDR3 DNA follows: TGCGCCAGCAGCCAAGTTCCCTACAGGGGGCCGGGTGGCTACACCTTC. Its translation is CASSQVPYRGPGGYTF.